This T cell receptor beta chain was profiled in a study of vaccination effects on CD4 cells after COVID-19 (dated by TCRdb to between 2021 and 2024). As for the study more broadly: Post-vaccine samples across the study were collected a median of 72 days after the second dose, with a range of 14 to 241. The study compared SARS-CoV-2 spike-specific CD4+ TCR repertoires before and after mRNA vaccination in COVID-19 convalescent patients and infection-naive vaccine recipients. Altogether, roughly 10 COVID-19 convalescent patients and a few SARS-CoV-2-naive healthy vaccine recipients made up the full study. Cultures from other donors in the study were sequenced with the Oncomine TCR Beta short-read assay on an Illumina iSeq 100. Here is what the overall study found, with its caveats: Only a small number of convalescent patients were included, and no early post-infection timepoints were available, which limited the study. At late post-vaccination timepoints, both infection-induced and vaccine-induced clones showed marked clonal contraction, consistent with waning T cell responses. Among healthy vaccine recipients, nearly all vaccine-induced clones were SARS-CoV-2 mono-reactive, and only 1 of 255 was cross-reactive with common cold coronaviruses.

Libraries were prepared through the immunoSEQ multiplex PCR assay. DNA from the cultured, isolated CD4+ T cells was subjected to TCR beta CDR3 sequencing. As for the authors' bioinformatics: Non-productive TCR sequences were discarded, and reads were trimmed to the CDR3 region, with only CDR3s of 7 or more amino acids retained. Antigen-specific clonotypes were identified using the MANAFEST web app by comparison of expansion in peptide wells against reference cultures. Positive clones required FDR<0.05 expansion versus reference and all other wells, odds ratio above 5, and frequency above 0.1% in two replicate wells. A clonotype was called cross-reactive if it was significantly expanded both in SARS-CoV-2 spike wells and in at least one common cold coronavirus spike condition. Using the stringdist R package, CDR3 similarity was measured by Levenshtein distance, and unrooted trees were constructed with ape in R 3.6.1. Held by TCRdb, this immuneACCESS table contains in-frame sequences only and omits some clones. Under half of the omission traces to an unresolved V gene where checked; the cause of the rest is unknown. The V and J calls and clone size are taken from that table; D and trimming were inferred from the DNA. The sample has 30,000 to 40,000 clones on record, roughly two thirds of them singletons. The top ten clones comprise less than 15% of the sample.

The ViraFEST assay stimulated PBMC with viral peptide pools and then used TCR sequencing to identify antigen-specific CD4+ T cell clonotypes by expansion. After around 11 days of culture, CD4+ T cells were isolated with the EasySep CD4+ T cell isolation kit. Two doses of either the BNT162b2 or the mRNA-1273 mRNA SARS-CoV-2 vaccine were administered to participants. Negative nucleocapsid antibody results before and after vaccination confirmed that the healthy vaccine recipients had no prior SARS-CoV-2 infection. Two million PBMC per well were cultured in IMDM with 5% human AB serum, 10 IU/ml IL-2 and gentamicin, plus 10 ug/ml peptides. Half of the culture medium was replaced with fresh IL-2-containing medium on days 3 and 7. Unless noted otherwise, every peptide stimulation condition was cultured in triplicate wells. Using Ficoll-Paque Plus gradient centrifugation, PBMC were separated from whole blood and then either used fresh or cryopreserved at -140C. The overlapping peptide pools covered the spike proteins of SARS-CoV-2 and of the common cold coronaviruses HCoV-NL63, HCoV-OC43 and HCoV-229E. The QIAamp micro DNA kit was used to extract genomic DNA from the cultured CD4+ T cells.

In the case of this clone: What this receptor recognizes is not known. Within one base of it there is no much larger clone, and no base qualities were kept.

The sequencing used CD4+ T cells from PBMCs cultured with HCoV-229E spike peptides, collected after COVID-19 vaccination. The cell subset or site label, as the study defines it: HCoV-229E spike overlapping peptide pool stimulation. This receptor was taken from a human donor who received a COVID-19 vaccine.

The CDR3 reads CASRRTGTGPKSSYEQYF. The sequenced DNA: TGTGCCAGCAGGCGAACCGGGACAGGACCAAAAAGCTCCTACGAGCAGTACTTC. The sequence joins TRBV6-6 to TRBJ2-7, with TRBD1 matching 8 junction bases. Including the terminal cysteine and phenylalanine, the CDR3 comprises 18 residues. Of all the DNA, just the CDR3 is kept, 54 bases in frame from base 1. From a lookup of the germline V gene (reference sequence), CDR1 and CDR2 are MNHNY and SVGAGI. V and J are trimmed by 6 bases and 0 bases, and the gene matches miss 16 bases of the junction.